The 5 T cell receptor beta chains in this list originate from one sample, sequenced in a study of cytomegalovirus exposure and HLA in healthy donors. The PCR contained 60 Vbeta and 13 Jbeta primers. Profiled with immunoSEQ multiplex PCR; TCRdb holds only in-frame clones, not every one. Of about 160,000 clones listed, over 75% were seen once; the top ten hold around 4%. The sample consisted of PBMCs. The receptors originated from a man aged 40-50 years in good health and CMV-seronegative.

V gene TRBV28 combines with J gene TRBJ1-1; maybe TRBD1 (5 bases). The germline gives CDR1 MDHEN, CDR2 SYDVKM. Trimming shortened V by 2 bases and J by 3 bases, and 13 bases separated the two germline ends. This CDR3 spans 15 amino acids. The CDR3 bases are TGTGCCAGCAGTTTACAGGGCTCCCTACACACTGAAGCTTTCTTT. It specifies CASSLQGSLHTEAFF. Supplemented by reference TRBV28 and TRBJ1-1, the full variable domain reads DVKVTQSSRYLVKRTGEKVFLECVQDMDHENMFWYRQDPGLGLRLIYFSYDVKMKEKGDIPEGYSVSREKKERFSLILESASTNQTSMYLCASSLQGSLHTEAFFGQGTRLTVV.

Concerning this clone: Mismatch with germline at one junction end may stem from a read error. The chain has TRBV2 and TRBJ2-7, with 7 bases fitting TRBD2. The CDR3 consists of 12 residues. Germline CDR1 SNHLY, CDR2 FYNNEI. CDR3 protein: CASSEGGAIQHF. Here the CDR3 DNA reads TGTGCCAGCAGTGAGGGAGGGGCAATCCAACACTTC.

The chain joins TRBV7-2 to TRBJ2-7; D possibly corresponds to TRBD1 (6 bases). V lost 5 bases and J lost 2, with 13 bases in between. Germline CDR1 is SGHTA and CDR2 is FQGNSA. There are 14 residues in the CDR3. The CDR3: CASSTTGQTYEQYF. The CDR3 nucleotides read TGTGCCAGCAGCACCACGGGACAAACCTACGAGCAGTACTTC. Combining the CDR3 with reference TRBV7-2 and TRBJ2-7 gives the whole variable domain GAGVSQSPSNKVTEKGKDVELRCDPISGHTALYWYRQSLGQGLEFLIYFQGNSAPDKSGLPSDRFSAERTGGSVSTLTIQRTQQEDSAVYLCASSTTGQTYEQYFGPGTRLTVT.

This chain connects TRBV5-1 to TRBJ2-1; the D gene is possibly TRBD2 (5 bases). The germline V gene has CDR1 SGHRS and CDR2 YFSETQ. V was shortened by 4 bases and J by 10 bases, with 9 bases between the two germline ends. The CDR3 has 11 residues. The CDR3 bases are TGCGCCAGCAGCGGCGGGCGGGAGCAGTTCTTC. As protein: CASSGGREQFF.

The chain carries TRBV11-3 and TRBJ2-1, with 7 bases that match TRBD1. The V gene's germline CDR1 is SGHNT and CDR2 YENEEA. The CDR3 spans 14 residues. Trimming cost V 2 bases and J 10 bases; bases outside gene matches: 8. In DNA, the CDR3 is TGTGCCAGCAGCTTAACAGGGGCTGGGAGCGAGCAGTTCTTC. It is translated as CASSLTGAGSEQFF.